The clone carrying this T cell receptor beta chain was recorded a few times. Its specificity is unknown. The data are from a study of regulatory T cells in long-lasting Graves disease. Study details: Graves' disease counted as persistent after over 5 years of antithyroid drugs with positive TSH receptor antibodies.

Time point of the sample: persistent/refractory GD, antithyroid drugs over 5 years with positive TRAb. After RNA was extracted from PBMCs, the TCR library was made from it. Assembly of TCR beta libraries relied on iRepertoire HTBI primers together with Arm-PCR of CDR3 regions. Via MiXCR, TCRdb re-called the multiplex PCR reads, giving one row per CDR3 protein. This table has some 370,000 distinct CDR3 sequences, more than 20% appearing once. Germline V gene sequence: CDR1 MNHEY, CDR2 SVGAGI. CDR3 length equals 16 residues. Unmatched junction bases numbered 6, after V lost 2 bases and J lost 1 base. Study results and caveats: Among samples with persistent disease, TRBV28, TRBJ1-2 and TRBJ2-5 were favored. Persistent Graves' cases showed lower TCR diversity than newly diagnosed cases.

The specimen comprised peripheral blood mononuclear cells (PBMCs), sampled when the disease was refractory, from a patient treated with antithyroid drugs. The chain couples TRBV6-5 to TRBJ1-1; 8 nucleotides align to TRBD1. The receptor's source is a woman in her forties with Graves disease. The CDR3 is CASSYRWDRRNTEAFF. For the CDR3, the DNA is TGTGCCAGCAGTTACCGATGGGACAGGAGGAACACTGAAGCTTTCTTT.